This entry is about one TCR beta chain. The study assigned cohorts using participant-reported clinical history. These data are taken from a study of blood T cell repertoires in COVID-19. Overall study context: PBMCs, B-cell-depleted T cells, or T cells were the source of the cDNA or gDNA that made up the material.

Germline V gene data show CDR1 as WSHSY and CDR2 as SAAADI. The CDR3 consists of 13 residues. V gave up 6 bases and J gave up 5 bases, with 13 bases separating them. Sequenced by immunoSEQ multiplex PCR; TCRdb stores in-frame clones only, minus some. Among 200,000 to 250,000 clones listed, around 90% were seen once. The TCR was taken from a man aged 25-40 years in a cohort exposed to, infected with or recovered from COVID-19 (not recorded which). The chain is built from TRBV10-2 and TRBJ2-5, with D hard to call. Material: PBMCs or T cells enriched from blood (not recorded which). The CDR3 here is CASRPTARETQYF. The CDR3 DNA sequence: TGCGCCAGCAGGCCCACAGCCAGGGAGACCCAGTACTTC.